What follows is one T cell receptor beta chain and its context. As yet, its antigen is unknown. This entry belongs to a study of CD4 T cells in relation to SARS-CoV-2 and coronaviruses. CD4+ T cells from unexposed donors were obtained before the COVID-19 pandemic (2011-2018). The cells were cultured for less than twelve days before CD4+ T cells were isolated. Sequenced by immunoSEQ multiplex PCR; TCRdb stores in-frame clones only, minus some. The sample includes 15,000 to 19,000 clones, roughly 72% of them seen just once. With 2 bases clipped from V and 4 bases from J, the junction kept 12 bases outside the gene matches. The CDR3 contains 17 residues. Germline CDR1 SGHRS, CDR2 YFSETQ.

This receptor was obtained from a human donor in good health. Specimen: CD4+ T cells from PBMCs, cultured in vitro. The chain combines TRBV5-1 with TRBJ2-1; TRBD1 agrees at 7 bases. Here the CDR3 reads CASSFMGVQGVYNEQFF. Here the CDR3 DNA reads TGCGCCAGCAGCTTTATGGGAGTTCAGGGGGTTTACAATGAGCAGTTCTTC.